Listed below are T cell receptor beta chains from one sample, sequenced in a study of blood T cell repertoires in COVID-19. Sequencing was performed with immunoSEQ multiplex PCR; in TCRdb, only in-frame clones are kept and a portion is missing. The table has 110,000 or so clones, about 90% seen once; the top ten hold around 4.5%. The sample consisted of peripheral blood. The receptors were gathered from a woman aged 50 to 60 with acute or convalescent COVID-19. Both conserved end residues are part of each CDR3. Fields, in order: clone size, J gene, V gene, D gene, CDR3 protein, CDR3 DNA. A D gene is named only where the DNA matches it firmly. Not every row has a clone size; where given, it reads once, few, many or a size class.

clone_size: .
j_call: TRBJ2-2
v_call: TRBV6-4
d_call: TRBD2
cdr3_aa: CASSETGGNTGELFF
cdr3_nt: TGTGCCAGCAGTGAAACGGGGGGGAACACCGGGGAGCTGTTTTTT

clone_size: .
j_call: TRBJ2-3
v_call: TRBV9
d_call: .
cdr3_aa: CASSARTEFISDTQYF
cdr3_nt: TGTGCCAGCAGCGCCCGTACAGAATTCATTTCAGATACGCAGTATTTT

clone_size: .
j_call: TRBJ2-5
v_call: TRBV28
d_call: TRBD1
cdr3_aa: CASSFEPNTGGETQYF
cdr3_nt: TGTGCCAGCAGCTTTGAACCAAATACAGGGGGTGAGACCCAGTACTTC

clone_size: .
j_call: TRBJ2-7
v_call: TRBV27
d_call: TRBD2
cdr3_aa: CASSPGGGYEQYF
cdr3_nt: TGTGCCAGCAGTCCTGGCGGGGGCTACGAGCAGTACTTC

clone_size: .
j_call: TRBJ1-2
v_call: TRBV20-1
d_call: .
cdr3_aa: CSASDGYTF
cdr3_nt: TGCAGTGCGTCGGATGGCTACACCTTC

clone_size: .
j_call: TRBJ1-1
v_call: TRBV2
d_call: .
cdr3_aa: CASIPGSRDGTEAFF
cdr3_nt: TGTGCCAGCATCCCCGGGAGCAGGGACGGCACTGAAGCTTTCTTT

clone_size: .
j_call: TRBJ1-3
v_call: TRBV6-2/TRBV6-3
d_call: .
cdr3_aa: CASSLLPPGNTIYF
cdr3_nt: TGTGCCAGCAGTTTACTCCCGCCTGGAAACACCATATATTTT

clone_size: .
j_call: TRBJ1-2
v_call: TRBV27
d_call: .
cdr3_aa: CASSSGGGLGPIYGYTF
cdr3_nt: TGTGCCAGCAGTTCCGGGGGGGGGCTCGGCCCCATCTATGGCTACACCTTC

clone_size: .
j_call: TRBJ2-1
v_call: TRBV27
d_call: .
cdr3_aa: CASSFSSHYEQFF
cdr3_nt: TGTGCCAGCAGTTTCTCTTCCCACTATGAGCAGTTCTTC

clone_size: .
j_call: TRBJ1-6
v_call: TRBV24-1
d_call: .
cdr3_aa: CATSQGVGSPLHF
cdr3_nt: TGTGCCACCAGTCAGGGTGTAGGCTCACCCCTCCACTTT

clone_size: .
j_call: TRBJ2-1
v_call: TRBV9
d_call: TRBD1
cdr3_aa: CASSTYRGQNNEQFF
cdr3_nt: TGTGCCAGCAGCACATACAGGGGGCAAAACAATGAGCAGTTCTTC

clone_size: .
j_call: TRBJ1-5
v_call: TRBV18
d_call: .
cdr3_aa: CASSQSVGTLINQPQHF
cdr3_nt: TGTGCCAGCTCACAATCCGTAGGGACACTAATAAATCAGCCCCAGCATTTT

clone_size: once
j_call: TRBJ2-1
v_call: TRBV4-1
d_call: TRBD1
cdr3_aa: CASSQGAGQGADEQFF
cdr3_nt: TGCGCCAGCAGCCAAGGAGCGGGACAGGGGGCTGATGAGCAGTTCTTC

clone_size: .
j_call: TRBJ1-2
v_call: TRBV30
d_call: TRBD1
cdr3_aa: CAWTPAGQGFFNYGYTF
cdr3_nt: TGTGCCTGGACTCCTGCTGGACAGGGCTTCTTTAACTATGGCTACACCTTC

clone_size: .
j_call: TRBJ2-1
v_call: TRBV7-9
d_call: TRBD2
cdr3_aa: CASSHPGAGGYNEQFF
cdr3_nt: TGTGCCAGCAGCCACCCTGGAGCGGGGGGCTACAATGAGCAGTTCTTC

clone_size: .
j_call: TRBJ1-1
v_call: TRBV7-6
d_call: .
cdr3_aa: CASSLNQKNTEAFF
cdr3_nt: TGTGCCAGCAGCTTAAATCAAAAGAACACTGAAGCTTTCTTT

clone_size: .
j_call: TRBJ1-5
v_call: TRBV6-5
d_call: .
cdr3_aa: CASSYQGPGQPQHF
cdr3_nt: TGTGCCAGCAGTTATCAGGGGCCAGGCCAGCCCCAGCATTTT

clone_size: .
j_call: TRBJ2-2
v_call: TRBV10-1
d_call: TRBD1
cdr3_aa: CASSGGTGNTGELFF
cdr3_nt: TGCGCCAGCAGTGGCGGGACAGGGAACACCGGGGAGCTGTTTTTT

clone_size: .
j_call: TRBJ1-1
v_call: TRBV5-1
d_call: TRBD1
cdr3_aa: CASSLERGADRAAFF
cdr3_nt: TGCGCCAGCAGCTTGGAGAGGGGGGCGGACAGGGCAGCTTTCTTT

clone_size: .
j_call: TRBJ2-1
v_call: TRBV5-6
d_call: TRBD2
cdr3_aa: CASSRSGSNEQFF
cdr3_nt: TGTGCCAGCAGTCGGAGCGGGAGTAATGAGCAGTTCTTC

clone_size: once
j_call: TRBJ1-1
v_call: TRBV28
d_call: .
cdr3_aa: CASSLEVPDINTEAFF
cdr3_nt: TGTGCCAGCAGTTTAGAGGTACCAGATATTAACACTGAAGCTTTCTTT

clone_size: .
j_call: TRBJ1-1
v_call: TRBV30
d_call: .
cdr3_aa: CAWGIWSSTEAFF
cdr3_nt: TGTGCCTGGGGGATTTGGAGTTCCACTGAAGCTTTCTTT

clone_size: .
j_call: TRBJ1-5
v_call: TRBV3-1/TRBV3-2
d_call: .
cdr3_aa: CASSPRTSQPQHF
cdr3_nt: TGTGCCAGCAGCCCTCGTACTTCTCAGCCCCAGCATTTT

clone_size: .
j_call: TRBJ2-3
v_call: TRBV19
d_call: TRBD2
cdr3_aa: CASTPGGTDTQYF
cdr3_nt: TGTGCCAGTACCCCGGGGGGGACAGATACGCAGTATTTT

clone_size: .
j_call: TRBJ1-3
v_call: TRBV30
d_call: .
cdr3_aa: CAWSVGVSSGNTIYF
cdr3_nt: TGTGCCTGGAGTGTGGGAGTGAGCTCTGGAAACACCATATATTTT

clone_size: .
j_call: TRBJ1-5
v_call: TRBV7-2
d_call: .
cdr3_aa: CASSLDLNQPQHF
cdr3_nt: TGTGCCAGCAGCTTAGACCTAAATCAGCCCCAGCATTTT

clone_size: .
j_call: TRBJ2-5
v_call: TRBV7-7
d_call: .
cdr3_aa: CASSLEVTPQETQYF
cdr3_nt: TGTGCCAGCAGCTTAGAAGTGACACCGCAAGAGACCCAGTACTTC

clone_size: once
j_call: TRBJ1-2
v_call: TRBV25-1
d_call: .
cdr3_aa: CASSERGGNGYTF
cdr3_nt: TGTGCCAGCAGTGAGCGGGGGGGGAATGGCTACACCTTC

clone_size: .
j_call: TRBJ1-2
v_call: TRBV5-4
d_call: TRBD1
cdr3_aa: CASSLRTGTYGYTF
cdr3_nt: TGTGCCAGCAGCTTGCGGACAGGGACCTATGGCTACACCTTC

clone_size: .
j_call: TRBJ1-5
v_call: TRBV28
d_call: TRBD1
cdr3_aa: CASSLSGQGAYQPQHF
cdr3_nt: TGTGCCAGCAGTTTATCCGGACAGGGGGCTTATCAGCCCCAGCATTTT

clone_size: .
j_call: TRBJ1-1
v_call: TRBV6-6
d_call: TRBD1
cdr3_aa: CASSASTGANTEAFF
cdr3_nt: TGTGCCAGCAGCGCTTCGACAGGGGCTAACACTGAAGCTTTCTTT

clone_size: .
j_call: TRBJ2-7
v_call: TRBV6-2/TRBV6-3
d_call: .
cdr3_aa: CASSFTSAYPYEQYF
cdr3_nt: TGTGCCAGCAGTTTCACGAGCGCCTACCCCTACGAGCAGTACTTC

clone_size: .
j_call: TRBJ2-1
v_call: TRBV29-1
d_call: .
cdr3_aa: CSIQRSPGGPGNEQFF
cdr3_nt: TGCAGCATACAACGGAGCCCAGGGGGGCCTGGGAATGAGCAGTTCTTC

clone_size: .
j_call: TRBJ2-3
v_call: TRBV15
d_call: .
cdr3_aa: CATSIGADTQYF
cdr3_nt: TGTGCCACCAGCATAGGGGCAGATACGCAGTATTTT

clone_size: .
j_call: TRBJ1-2
v_call: TRBV19
d_call: TRBD1
cdr3_aa: CASSVTGAAGYTF
cdr3_nt: TGTGCCAGTAGTGTTACAGGGGCGGCTGGCTACACCTTC

clone_size: .
j_call: TRBJ1-4
v_call: TRBV19
d_call: .
cdr3_aa: CASSITPPGEKLFF
cdr3_nt: TGTGCCAGTAGTATAACGCCTCCGGGGGAAAAACTGTTTTTT

clone_size: .
j_call: TRBJ1-2
v_call: TRBV19
d_call: .
cdr3_aa: CASSRIERIGEYYGYTF
cdr3_nt: TGTGCCAGTAGTAGGATCGAACGTATCGGGGAATACTATGGCTACACCTTC

clone_size: .
j_call: TRBJ2-3
v_call: TRBV19
d_call: TRBD1
cdr3_aa: CASSQQGYTDTQYF
cdr3_nt: TGTGCCAGTAGTCAACAGGGGTACACAGATACGCAGTATTTT

clone_size: .
j_call: TRBJ2-6
v_call: TRBV7-6
d_call: .
cdr3_aa: CASSPEAAETSGANVLTF
cdr3_nt: TGTGCCAGCAGCCCGGAGGCGGCCGAAACCTCTGGGGCCAACGTCCTGACTTTC

clone_size: .
j_call: TRBJ1-2
v_call: TRBV24-1
d_call: .
cdr3_aa: CATSGSGNYGYTF
cdr3_nt: TGTGCCACCTCAGGCAGTGGGAACTATGGCTACACCTTC

clone_size: .
j_call: TRBJ2-7
v_call: TRBV30
d_call: .
cdr3_aa: CAWSVQASYEQYF
cdr3_nt: TGTGCCTGGAGTGTACAGGCCTCTTACGAGCAGTACTTC

clone_size: .
j_call: TRBJ2-4
v_call: TRBV10-3
d_call: TRBD1
cdr3_aa: CAISKDREGNIQYF
cdr3_nt: TGTGCCATCAGTAAAGACAGGGAAGGCAACATTCAGTACTTC

clone_size: .
j_call: TRBJ2-7
v_call: TRBV13
d_call: TRBD1
cdr3_aa: CASSFRGQGYEQYF
cdr3_nt: TGTGCCAGCAGCTTCCGTGGACAGGGCTACGAGCAGTACTTC

clone_size: .
j_call: TRBJ1-6
v_call: TRBV27
d_call: TRBD1
cdr3_aa: CASSLLSPGQGDSPLHF
cdr3_nt: TGTGCCAGCAGTTTATTGAGCCCGGGACAGGGCGATTCACCCCTCCACTTT

clone_size: .
j_call: TRBJ1-2
v_call: TRBV29-1
d_call: TRBD1
cdr3_aa: CSVDISYSGQGPGYTF
cdr3_nt: TGCAGCGTTGATATTAGCTACTCGGGACAGGGTCCTGGCTACACCTTC

clone_size: .
j_call: TRBJ1-1
v_call: TRBV4-1
d_call: TRBD1
cdr3_aa: CASSQVDYSGTGGLDTEAFF
cdr3_nt: TGCGCCAGCAGCCAAGTGGACTACTCCGGGACAGGGGGCCTGGACACTGAAGCTTTCTTT

clone_size: .
j_call: TRBJ2-5
v_call: TRBV29-1
d_call: TRBD1
cdr3_aa: CSLDRDGETQYF
cdr3_nt: TGCAGCCTCGACAGGGACGGAGAGACCCAGTACTTC

clone_size: .
j_call: TRBJ2-1
v_call: TRBV24-1
d_call: .
cdr3_aa: CATSDPTWDLTGYNEQFF
cdr3_nt: TGTGCCACCAGTGATCCTACATGGGACTTAACAGGATACAATGAGCAGTTCTTC

clone_size: .
j_call: TRBJ1-1
v_call: TRBV6-5
d_call: .
cdr3_aa: CASSLTNMNTEAFF
cdr3_nt: TGTGCCAGCAGTTTGACAAACATGAACACTGAAGCTTTCTTT